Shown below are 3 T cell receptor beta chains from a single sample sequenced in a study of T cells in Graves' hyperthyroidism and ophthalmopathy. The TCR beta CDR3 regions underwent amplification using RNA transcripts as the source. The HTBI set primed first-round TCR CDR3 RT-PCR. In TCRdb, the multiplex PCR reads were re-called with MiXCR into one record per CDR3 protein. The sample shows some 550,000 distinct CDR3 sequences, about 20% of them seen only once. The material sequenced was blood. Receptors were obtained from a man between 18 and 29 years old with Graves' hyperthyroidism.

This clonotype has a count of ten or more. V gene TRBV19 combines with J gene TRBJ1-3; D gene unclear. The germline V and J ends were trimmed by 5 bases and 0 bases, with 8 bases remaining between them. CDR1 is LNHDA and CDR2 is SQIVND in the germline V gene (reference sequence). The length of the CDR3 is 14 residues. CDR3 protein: CASSVTSSGNTIYF. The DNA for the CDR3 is TGTGCCAGTAGTGTGACTAGCTCTGGAAACACCATATATTTT.

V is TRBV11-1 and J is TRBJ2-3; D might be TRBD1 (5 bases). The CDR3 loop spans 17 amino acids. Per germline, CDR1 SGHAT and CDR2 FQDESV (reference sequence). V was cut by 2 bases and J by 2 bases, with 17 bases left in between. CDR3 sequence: CASSLWGVGKDTDTQYF. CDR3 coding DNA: TGTGCCAGCAGCTTATGGGGCGTGGGCAAAGACACAGATACGCAGTATTTT. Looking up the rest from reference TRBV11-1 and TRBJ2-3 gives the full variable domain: EAEVAQSPRYKITEKSQAVAFWCDPISGHATLYWYRQILGQGPELLVQFQDESVVDDSQLPKDRFSAERLKGVDSTLKIQPAELGDSAMYLCASSLWGVGKDTDTQYFGPGTRLTVL.

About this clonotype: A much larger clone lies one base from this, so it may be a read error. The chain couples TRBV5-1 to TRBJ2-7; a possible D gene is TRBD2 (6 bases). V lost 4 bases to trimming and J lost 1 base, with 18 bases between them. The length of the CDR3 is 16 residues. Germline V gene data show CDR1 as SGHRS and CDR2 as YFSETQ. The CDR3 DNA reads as TGCGCCAGCAGCGTTGCTAGCGTAAAATGTTCCTACGAGCAGTACTTC. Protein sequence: CASSVASVKCSYEQYF.